The 21 T cell receptor beta chains below come from one sample, sequenced in a study of cytomegalovirus exposure and HLA in healthy donors (dated 2017 in TCRdb). Library preparation used the immunoSEQ multiplex PCR assay. The multiplex PCR relied on a mix of 60 forward primers for TCR Vbeta segments and 13 reverse primers for TCR Jbeta segments. As stored in TCRdb, this immuneACCESS dataset retains in-frame rearrangements with V and J assigned. A fraction of the clones does not appear; measured against another copy, unresolved V genes explain less than half of the discrepancy, and the remainder lacks a known reason. For this sample the table gives about 160,000 clones, of which about two thirds were detected only once. The ten largest clones represent over 2.5% of the sample. The sample comprised PBMCs. These receptors all come from a woman between 25 and 40 years old in good health and CMV-seronegative.

V and J are TRBV5-6 and TRBJ2-7; 11 nucleotides match TRBD2. The germline V gene has CDR1 SGHDT and CDR2 YYEEEE. The CDR3 is 15 residues long. Germline trimming cut 2 bases from V and 4 bases from J; bases unmatched to any gene: 5. CDR3 nucleotide sequence: TGTGCCAGCAGCTTTGAGGCTAGCGGGAGGTACGAGCAGTACTTC. It specifies CASSFEASGRYEQYF.

The chain carries TRBV7-3 and TRBJ2-5; a weak D match, TRBD2 (5 bases). The CDR3 sequence is 13 residues long. Germline V CDR1 and CDR2: SGHTA, FQGTGA. Trimming left V 4 bases short and J 5 bases short, with 11 bases between. CDR3 region: CASSSTWRETQYF. CDR3 DNA sequence: TGTGCCAGCAGCTCAACATGGAGGGAGACCCAGTACTTC.

CDR3 region: CASSLASGPYEQYF. CDR3 in DNA: TGTGCCAGCAGCTTAGCTAGCGGACCCTACGAGCAGTACTTC. The V call is TRBV7-2, the J call TRBJ2-7, with a possible D match to TRBD2 (6 bases). Germline loops: CDR1 SGHTA, CDR2 FQGNSA. Deletions cut 0 bases from V and 2 bases from J, with 8 bases between. This CDR3 spans 14 amino acids.

The chain has TRBV6-5 and TRBJ2-2; 8 bases match TRBD2. Germline V gives CDR1 MNHEY, CDR2 SVGAGI. With 6 bases clipped from V and 7 bases from J, the junction kept 4 bases outside the gene matches. CDR3 length: 13 residues. CDR3 DNA sequence: TGTGCCAGCAGAGGACTAGCAGACGGGGAGCTGTTTTTT. This sequence encodes CASRGLADGELFF.

This chain uses TRBV6-4 with TRBJ1-5; D possibly corresponds to TRBD1 (5 bases). The CDR3 covers 17 residues. The germline CDR1 and CDR2 sequences are MRHNA and SNTAGT. The germline V and J ends were trimmed by 0 bases and 7 bases, with 19 bases remaining between them. In nucleotides, the CDR3 is TGTGCCAGCAGTGACTCGCGCCAGGGAGGTCTGGACCAGCCCCAGCATTTT. Amino acids: CASSDSRQGGLDQPQHF.

The CDR3 coding sequence is TGCGCCAGCAGCTTTGGACAGGCAGAGACCCAGTACTTC. It is translated as CASSFGQAETQYF. The chain links TRBV5-1 to TRBJ2-5; 7 bases are a match to TRBD1. V shed 2 bases and J 4 bases; nucleotides not matched to a gene: 2. The CDR3 runs 13 residues. CDR1 SGHRS and CDR2 YFSETQ come from the germline V gene.

The chain is built from TRBV19 and TRBJ2-2; 9 positions agree with TRBD2. V shed 3 bases, J shed 7 bases, and the junction held 12 bases outside the gene matches. Germline loops: CDR1 LNHDA, CDR2 SQIVND (reference sequence). CDR3 length equals 17 residues. As DNA, the CDR3 is TGTGCCAGTAGTATGAGAATCGCGGGGGGGCCGGTCGGGGAGCTGTTTTTT. Residues: CASSMRIAGGPVGELFF.

The chain joins TRBV6-5 to TRBJ2-1; 7 bases are a match to TRBD2. The CDR3 is made up of 15 amino acids. V was pared by 6 bases and J by 7 bases, with 12 bases of the junction left unmatched. Germline CDR1 MNHEY, CDR2 SVGAGI. CDR3: CASRGLAGVWNEQFF. The CDR3 DNA sequence: TGTGCCAGCAGGGGCCTCGCGGGAGTTTGGAATGAGCAGTTCTTC.

The rearrangement uses TRBV30 and TRBJ2-5; possible D gene TRBD2, 6 bases. The CDR3 loop spans 13 amino acids. Trimming removed 5 bases at V and 4 bases at J, with 14 bases between. Germline V gives CDR1 GTSNPN, CDR2 SVGIG (reference sequence). CDR3 bases: TGTGCCTGGGGACTATTACTGGGAGAGACCCAGTACTTC. This sequence encodes CAWGLLLGETQYF.

This clone was counted between two and nine times. This sequence joins TRBV7-9 and TRBJ2-7; 11 positions agree with TRBD2. This CDR3 spans 14 amino acids. The V gene end was trimmed by 4 bases and the J gene end by 7 bases; junction bases not matched to a gene: 6. The germline CDR1 and CDR2 sequences are SEHNR and FQNEAQ (reference sequence). CDR3 sequence (DNA): TGTGCCAGCAGCTCCGGGACTAGCGGAAGAGAGCAGTACTTC. It yields the protein CASSSGTSGREQYF.

V usage is TRBV28 and J usage is TRBJ2-7, with D possibly being TRBD1 (5 bases). Germline values: CDR1 MDHEN, CDR2 SYDVKM. V was shortened by 5 bases and J by 6 bases, with 14 bases between the two germline ends. The CDR3 has 13 residues. The CDR3 DNA reads as TGTGCCAGCAGTCCCGCCTCAGGGTCCGAGCAGTACTTC. It codes for CASSPASGSEQYF.

The chain carries TRBV2 and TRBJ2-1; the match to TRBD2 covers 8 bases. With V trimmed by 8 bases and J by 6 bases, 18 bases remained unmatched. The V gene's germline CDR1 is SNHLY and CDR2 FYNNEI. The CDR3 contains 17 residues. The CDR3 region is CASEAGDYTHVGNEQFF. CDR3 nucleotides: TGTGCCAGCGAAGCGGGGGACTATACCCACGTGGGCAATGAGCAGTTCTTC.

This sequence joins TRBV2 and TRBJ1-2; D may be TRBD1 (5 bases). The germline CDR1 and CDR2 sequences are SNHLY and FYNNEI. Trimming stripped 2 bases from V and 1 base from J, with 8 bases between. The CDR3 length is 14 residues. This CDR3 reads CASSEQGGNYGYTF. The CDR3 bases are TGTGCCAGCAGTGAACAGGGAGGTAACTATGGCTACACCTTC.

This chain connects TRBV28 to TRBJ2-7, with 12 bases fitting TRBD1. V lost 5 bases to trimming and J lost 3 bases; unmatched junction nucleotides: 5. Germline CDR1 is MDHEN and CDR2 is SYDVKM. CDR3 length: 15 residues. The CDR3, as DNA: TGTGCCAGCAGTGGGACAGGGGGCGAGGTCTACGAGCAGTACTTC. This sequence encodes CASSGTGGEVYEQYF.

The J gene is TRBJ2-7, the V gene TRBV19, with D possibly being TRBD1 (5 bases). This CDR3 is built from 11 residues. CDR1 and CDR2 (germline): LNHDA, SQIVND (reference sequence). The ends were cut back, 6 bases at V and 2 bases at J, with 5 bases in the middle. In DNA, the CDR3 is TGTGCCAGTAGGGGGCCCTACGAGCAGTACTTC. Its translation: CASRGPYEQYF.

V and J are TRBV7-8 and TRBJ2-1, with TRBD2 matching 7 bases. J was trimmed by 5 bases and V by 1 base; bases with no gene match: 5. This CDR3 spans 15 amino acids. Germline CDR1 and CDR2: SGHVS and FQNEAQ. Here the CDR3 reads CASSLVAGVNNEQFF. CDR3 nucleotides: TGTGCCAGCAGCTTAGTTGCGGGAGTTAACAATGAGCAGTTCTTC.

The J gene is TRBJ1-4, the V gene TRBV19; D is unresolved. The CDR3 is 14 amino acids. CDR1 LNHDA and CDR2 SQIVND come from the germline V gene (reference sequence). V dropped 9 bases and J dropped 0 bases, with 11 bases sitting between them. The CDR3 nucleotides read TGTGCCAGCTCGAGGGCTACAACTAATGAAAAACTGTTTTTT. Encoded protein: CASSRATTNEKLFF.

The chain employs TRBV30 and TRBJ1-3, with TRBD1 identical over 7 bases. Germline lookup yields CDR1 GTSNPN and CDR2 SVGIG (reference sequence). The CDR3 runs to 12 residues. Losses at the gene ends were 5 bases for V and 8 bases for J; bases not matched to a gene: 6. The CDR3 is CAWSYRGDTIYF. CDR3 bases: TGTGCCTGGTCCTACAGGGGTGACACCATATATTTT.

This chain joins TRBV18 and TRBJ1-1; a weak D match, TRBD1 (5 bases). This CDR3 has 16 amino acids. Trimming took 3 bases from V and 4 from J, leaving 18 bases between them. Germline lookup yields CDR1 KGHSH and CDR2 LQKENI. The CDR3 sequence: CASSPPVQGRATEAFF. The CDR3 coding sequence is TGTGCCAGCTCACCTCCGGTGCAGGGCCGGGCCACTGAAGCTTTCTTT.

This clone was seen once. The rearrangement links TRBV14 to TRBJ2-1; 9 bases line up with TRBD1. Germline lookup yields CDR1 SGHDN and CDR2 FVKESK. Germline trimming cut 4 bases from V and 0 bases from J; bases unmatched to any gene: 1. There are 15 residues in the CDR3. The CDR3 spells CASSLTGGSYNEQFF. In DNA, the CDR3 is TGTGCCAGCAGCCTGACAGGGGGCTCCTACAATGAGCAGTTCTTC.

This clone appeared a few times. The rearrangement links TRBV2 to TRBJ2-2, with D unresolved. This CDR3 has 13 residues. V lost 7 bases, J lost 5 bases, and 11 bases lay in between. Per germline, CDR1 SNHLY and CDR2 FYNNEI. In DNA form, the CDR3 reads TGTGCCAGCAAAGACACTCAAACCGGGGAGCTGTTTTTT. This encodes CASKDTQTGELFF.